The 26 T cell receptor beta chains given below trace back to one sample, sequenced in a study of T cell repertoires in cytomegalovirus infection. Each CDR3 protein gets one entry after TCRdb re-called the reads with MiXCR. The sample includes under 600,000 distinct CDR3 sequences, 16% of them seen just once. Material for sequencing was CD8+ T cells from PBMCs. The receptors here all came from a human donor in good health (CMV status not recorded). Some clones in this sample may be carry-over from other donors' samples.

The chain carries TRBV23-1 and TRBJ2-7; D gene unclear. TRBV23-1 is treated as an ORF (open reading frame) with a function not yet certain. Trimming removed 7 bases from V and 2 bases from J, with 15 bases in between. This CDR3 is 14 amino acids long. CDR3 region: CASTTVRAPYEQYF. The CDR3 nucleotides are TGCGCCAGCACCACGGTGCGAGCGCCCTACGAGCAGTACTTC.

This clonotype was picked up many times. V gene TRBV28 combines with J gene TRBJ1-2; TRBD1 is a possible D gene (5 bases). CDR1 and CDR2 from the germline V gene are MDHEN and SYDVKM. V shed 3 bases and J shed 7 bases, with 15 bases lying between them. The CDR3 totals 14 residues. The CDR3 sequence: CASSLSIQGGGYTF. CDR3 DNA sequence: TGTGCCAGCAGTTTGTCAATCCAGGGCGGTGGCTACACCTTC.

This clonotype came up a few times. The CDR3 reads CAIGRDRETTNEKLFF. The CDR3, as DNA: TGTGCCATCGGAAGAGACAGAGAAACAACTAATGAAAAACTGTTTTTT. The rearrangement uses TRBV10-3 and TRBJ1-4; TRBD1 is a possible D gene (5 bases). Trimming removed 8 bases at V and 0 bases at J, with 16 bases between. CDR1 and CDR2 from the germline V gene are ENHRY and SYGVKD. This CDR3 is 16 amino acids long.

This clonotype was counted only a few times. The genes are TRBV30 and TRBJ2-1; TRBD2 matches at 9 bases. Germline CDR1 and CDR2: GTSNPN and SVGIG (reference sequence). This CDR3 region has 15 residues. The ends lost 5 bases at V and 0 bases at J; junction bases unmatched: 5. CDR3 in DNA: TGTGCCTGGTTGGAACTAGCGGGCTCCTACAATGAGCAGTTCTTC. Amino acid sequence: CAWLELAGSYNEQFF.

The chain employs TRBV10-3 and TRBJ1-2; D is uncertain. The V gene lost 8 bases and the J gene lost 8 bases, with 18 bases spanning the gap. The CDR3 extends over 13 amino acids. Per germline, CDR1 ENHRY and CDR2 SYGVKD. The CDR3 bases are TGTGCCATCCACACGGGCGAGGGTATAGGCTACACCTTC. It encodes CAIHTGEGIGYTF.

This clonotype was seen repeatedly, ten times or more. J is TRBJ1-1 and V is TRBV4-2; perhaps TRBD1 as D (5 bases). Germline V CDR1 and CDR2: LGHNA, YNFKEQ. This CDR3 spans 14 amino acids. V was pared by 3 bases and J by 4 bases, with 12 bases between. This CDR3 reads CASSHPGSTTEAFF. The CDR3 DNA is TGTGCCAGCAGCCATCCAGGGTCGACCACTGAAGCTTTCTTT.

At least ten counts were recorded for this clonotype. The rearrangement links TRBV7-3 to TRBJ2-2; D is unresolved. Germline assignment: CDR1 SGHTA and CDR2 FQGTGA. The CDR3 is 15 amino acids. V was pared by 4 bases and J by 0 bases, with 9 bases between. This CDR3 reads CASSSKPANTGELFF. The CDR3 DNA is TGTGCCAGCAGCTCAAAACCCGCGAACACCGGGGAGCTGTTTTTT.

The table lists this clonotype with many counts. The chain couples TRBV27 to TRBJ2-7; TRBD1 aligns across 11 bases. The CDR3 length is 17 residues. The V and J ends lost 2 bases and 2 bases, in that order; junction bases with no gene match: 8. The germline V gene has CDR1 MNHEY and CDR2 SMNVEV (reference sequence). Here the CDR3 DNA reads TGTGCCAGCAGTTTAACTCCCCCGGGACAGGGGGCCTACGAGCAGTACTTC. It codes for CASSLTPPGQGAYEQYF.

The chain couples TRBV3-1 to TRBJ1-1, with TRBD1 as a possible D gene (5 bases). V was pared by 0 bases and J by 1 base, with 12 bases between. CDR1 LGHDT and CDR2 YNNKEL come from the germline V gene (reference sequence). The CDR3 contains 16 residues. CDR3: CASSQDLATENTEAFF. The CDR3, as DNA: TGTGCCAGCAGCCAAGATTTAGCGACAGAGAACACTGAAGCTTTCTTT.

The chain couples TRBV6-5 to TRBJ2-5, with 8 bases lining up with TRBD2. The CDR3 sequence is 15 residues long. Germline CDR1 is MNHEY and CDR2 is SVGAGI. J gave up 4 bases and V 0 bases, and 4 bases lay outside the gene matches. The CDR3 nucleotides read TGTGCCAGCAGTTACTCCAGCGGGGGAGGAGAGACCCAGTACTTC. Encoded protein: CASSYSSGGGETQYF.

This clonotype was picked up a small number of times. The CDR3 reads CASSLGMAGEAFF. The DNA of the CDR3 is TGTGCCAGCAGCTTAGGCATGGCTGGAGAAGCTTTCTTT. V usage is TRBV5-8 and J usage is TRBJ1-1, with D unresolved. V was trimmed by 2 bases and J by 8 bases, leaving 13 bases between them. Per the germline V gene, CDR1 is SGHTS and CDR2 is YDEGEE. The CDR3 has 13 amino acids.

In its sample, this clonotype was seen many times. J is TRBJ1-2 and V is TRBV7-9, with D possibly matching TRBD1 (5 bases). The V gene lost 5 bases and the J gene lost 13 bases, with 14 bases spanning the gap. CDR3 length: 11 amino acids. Germline CDR1 reads SEHNR; CDR2 reads FQNEAQ (reference sequence). The CDR3 coding sequence is TGTGCCAGCAGCGCAGACAGTCCCGTCACCTTC. Translated: CASSADSPVTF.

This clonotype was seen more than once but under ten times. This chain connects TRBV7-9 to TRBJ2-7; 9 bases fit TRBD1. The V gene end was trimmed by 6 bases and the J gene end by 4 bases; junction bases not matched to a gene: 10. This CDR3 comprises 15 residues. Germline V gene data show CDR1 as SEHNR and CDR2 as FQNEAQ (reference sequence). This chain's CDR3 is CASSLVGTGFYEQYF. The DNA for the CDR3 is TGTGCCAGCAGTCTAGTCGGGACAGGGTTTTACGAGCAGTACTTC.

Remarks on this clonotype: Given a much more abundant clone one base away, this may be a read error. The CDR3 does not end in the conserved phenylalanine or tryptophan, so this is likely a read error. The chain recombines TRBV6-2 or TRBV6-3 with TRBJ2-1; D is possibly TRBD1 (7 bases). Trimming left V 0 bases short and J 8 bases short, with 14 bases between. Per germline, CDR1 MNHEY and CDR2 SVGEGT. The CDR3 covers 15 residues. CDR3 residues: CASSYSTGRWDEQFY. The CDR3 DNA reads as TGTGCCAGCAGTTACTCGACAGGGAGGTGGGATGAGCAGTTCTAC.

This clonotype was recorded many times. The rearrangement links TRBV7-2 to TRBJ2-7; weak D call: TRBD2 (6 bases). Germline loops: CDR1 SGHTA, CDR2 FQGNSA. V lost 6 bases and J 4 bases, leaving 22 bases between the germline ends. The CDR3 extends over 16 amino acids. The CDR3 here is CASRFSSRDSYYEQYF. In nucleotides, the CDR3 is TGTGCCAGCAGGTTCTCCAGCCGGGACTCCTATTACGAGCAGTACTTC. Full variable domain (rest looked up from reference TRBV7-2 and TRBJ2-7): GAGVSQSPSNKVTEKGKDVELRCDPISGHTALYWYRQSLGQGLEFLIYFQGNSAPDKSGLPSDRFSAERTGGSVSTLTIQRTQQEDSAVYLCASRFSSRDSYYEQYFGPGTRLTVT.

This clonotype was counted ten times or more. The V and J genes are TRBV27 and TRBJ1-5; D is ambiguous. The CDR3 extends over 13 amino acids. The germline CDR1 and CDR2 sequences are MNHEY and SMNVEV (reference sequence). Trimming removed 0 bases from V and 5 bases from J, with 5 bases in between. The CDR3 DNA follows: TGTGCCAGCAGTTTATCACGGGATCAGCCCCAGCATTTT. It is translated as CASSLSRDQPQHF.

This clonotype has more than one count but fewer than ten. This sequence joins TRBV20-1 and TRBJ2-1, with D possibly being TRBD2 (5 bases). Germline V gene sequence: CDR1 DFQATT, CDR2 SNEGSKA (reference sequence). The length of the CDR3 is 15 residues. The V end lost 0 bases, the J end lost 0 bases, and 9 bases lay between the germline ends. The CDR3 loop reads CSARETRSSYNEQFF. CDR3 sequence (DNA): TGCAGTGCTAGAGAAACTAGAAGCTCCTACAATGAGCAGTTCTTC.

This clonotype was seen many times. This rearrangement joins TRBV7-2 to TRBJ1-1, with TRBD1 identical over 9 bases. CDR1 is SGHTA and CDR2 is FQGNSA in the germline V gene. This CDR3 spans 14 amino acids. V was clipped by 5 bases and J by 6 bases; unmatched bases: 7. In DNA, the CDR3 is TGTGCCAGCAGCAGCCGGGACAGGGACCCTGAAGCTTTCTTT. Translating it yields CASSSRDRDPEAFF. Full variable domain (missing parts from reference TRBV7-2 and TRBJ1-1): GAGVSQSPSNKVTEKGKDVELRCDPISGHTALYWYRQSLGQGLEFLIYFQGNSAPDKSGLPSDRFSAERTGGSVSTLTIQRTQQEDSAVYLCASSSRDRDPEAFFGQGTRLTVV.

With regard to this clonotype: A read error is possible here, since a much larger clone lies one base away. The chain recombines TRBV7-3 with TRBJ2-5, with D possibly matching TRBD1 (6 bases). Germline CDR1 and CDR2: SGHTA and FQGTGA. The CDR3 loop spans 15 amino acids. V was shortened by 6 bases and J by 4 bases, with 18 bases between the two germline ends. This chain's CDR3 is CASRPGRDRTETQYF. CDR3 bases: TGTGCCAGCAGGCCGGGCCGTGACAGGACAGAGACCCAGTACTTC.

Concerning this clonotype itself: A read error may be the cause here, since a much bigger clone is one base away. The J gene is TRBJ1-1, the V gene TRBV6-5; D remains unclear. The CDR3 extends over 14 amino acids. The germline V and J ends were trimmed by 11 bases and 5 bases, with 21 bases remaining between them. Germline V gene sequence: CDR1 MNHEY, CDR2 SVGAGI. The CDR3 nucleotides read TGTGCCGCGTTTCCCCCTCCACGAGGGACTGAAGCTTTCTTT. This codes for CAAFPPPRGTEAFF.

Concerning this clonotype itself: One base away lies a much larger clone, so this may be a sequencing read error. This sequence joins TRBV19 and TRBJ2-3, with a weak D call TRBD1 (5 bases). This CDR3 has 14 residues. Deletions cut 7 bases from V and 10 bases from J, with 21 bases between. Germline V gene sequence: CDR1 LNHDA, CDR2 SQIVND (reference sequence). The CDR3 nucleotides read TGTGCCAGTAATCTTCAACCTACCGTGGGGCCGCAGTATTTT. Translating gives CASNLQPTVGPQYF. Full variable domain (missing parts from reference TRBV19 and TRBJ2-3): DGGITQSPKYLFRKEGQNVTLSCEQNLNHDAMYWYRQDPGQGLRLIYYSQIVNDFQKGDIAEGYSVSREKKESFPLTVTSAQKNPTAFYLCASNLQPTVGPQYFGPGTRLTVL.

The chain is built from TRBV20-1 and TRBJ1-4, with 8 nucleotides matching TRBD1. J gave up 7 bases and V 6 bases, and 10 bases lay outside the gene matches. The CDR3 consists of 14 residues. Germline loops: CDR1 DFQATT, CDR2 SNEGSKA (reference sequence). This CDR3 is CSAPRPGGGEKLFF. Written as DNA, the CDR3 is TGCAGTGCCCCCCGCCCAGGGGGCGGTGAAAAACTGTTTTTT.

The genes are TRBV6-1 and TRBJ2-7, with TRBD1 matching over 7 bases. In germline, CDR1 is MNHNS, CDR2 SASEGT. This CDR3 is built from 15 residues. Trimming at V came to 0 bases and at J to 7 bases, leaving 9 bases not matched to a gene. CDR3 bases: TGTGCCAGCAGTGAAGCAGTGACAGGGCCGGGGGAGCAGTACTTC. This translates into CASSEAVTGPGEQYF.

The chain employs TRBV6-2 or TRBV6-3 and TRBJ1-5, with 7 positions matching TRBD1. CDR1 is MNHEY and CDR2 is SVGEGT in the germline V gene. V dropped 8 bases and J dropped 1; count of bases not matched to a gene: 17. The CDR3 has 18 amino acids. The CDR3 DNA is TGTGCCAGCTGTTCCGGGACAGTCGAAAGGTTGAGCAATCAGCCCCAGCATTTT. This translates into CASCSGTVERLSNQPQHF.

Many counts were recorded for this clonotype. This rearrangement joins TRBV7-9 to TRBJ2-3, with 11 bases matching TRBD1. Germline loops: CDR1 SEHNR, CDR2 FQNEAQ (reference sequence). There are 16 residues in the CDR3. With 3 bases clipped from V and 4 bases from J, the junction kept 6 bases outside the gene matches. The CDR3 reads CASSFPRDRGSDTQYF. CDR3 DNA: TGTGCCAGCAGCTTTCCCCGGGACAGGGGGTCAGATACGCAGTATTTT.

In this sample, this clonotype turned up many times. The V call is TRBV28, the J call TRBJ2-1, with D unresolved. The CDR3 contains 16 residues. Germline loops: CDR1 MDHEN, CDR2 SYDVKM. V dropped 6 bases and J dropped 0 bases, with 15 bases sitting between them. CDR3 nucleotides: TGTGCCAGCAGCCCCTTAGGTATGAGCTCCTACAATGAGCAGTTCTTC. This sequence encodes CASSPLGMSSYNEQFF.